This entry is about one T cell receptor beta chain. The data are from a study of blood T cell repertoires in COVID-19. In the study overall: Collection of acute and convalescent COVID-19 samples took place in the United States, Italy and Spain. PBMCs, B-cell-depleted T cells, or T cells were the source of the cDNA or gDNA that made up the material.

Across 24 US areas, participants ranged in age from roughly 18 to 89 years. Per the study methods: Estimated nucleated cell counts came from reference gene primer amplification. TCRdb keeps only in-frame clones here, not all; method: immunoSEQ multiplex PCR. V and J calls and clone size are as listed in that table; D and trimming were resolved from the DNA. The sample records around 300,000 clones, almost 90% being singletons. This TCR derives from a young woman with acute COVID-19. The specimen was PBMCs or T cells enriched from blood (not recorded which).

The CDR3 DNA reads as TGTGCCAGCAGACGCCCGGGAGGGGTGGAGCAGTACTTC. This translates into CASRRPGGVEQYF. J is TRBJ2-7 and V is TRBV6-5; the match to TRBD2 covers 8 bases. V lost 6 bases, J lost 7 bases, and 8 bases stayed unmatched. This CDR3 is 13 amino acids long. Looked up from germline, CDR1 is MNHEY and CDR2 is SVGAGI.